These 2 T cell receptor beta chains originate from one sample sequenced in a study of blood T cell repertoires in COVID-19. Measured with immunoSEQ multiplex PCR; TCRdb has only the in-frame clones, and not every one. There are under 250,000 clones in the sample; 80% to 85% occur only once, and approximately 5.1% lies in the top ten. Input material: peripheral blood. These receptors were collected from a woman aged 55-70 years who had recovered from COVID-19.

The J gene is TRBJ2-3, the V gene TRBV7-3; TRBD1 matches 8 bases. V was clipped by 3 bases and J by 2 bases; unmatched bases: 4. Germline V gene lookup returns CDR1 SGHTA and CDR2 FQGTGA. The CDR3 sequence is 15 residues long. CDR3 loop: CASSFDRGDTDTQYF. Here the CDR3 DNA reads TGTGCCAGCAGCTTTGACAGGGGAGACACAGATACGCAGTATTTT.

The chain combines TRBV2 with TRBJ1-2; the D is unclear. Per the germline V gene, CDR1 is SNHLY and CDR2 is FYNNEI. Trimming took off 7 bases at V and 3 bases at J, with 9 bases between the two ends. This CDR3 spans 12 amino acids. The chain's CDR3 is CASKPDHYGYTF. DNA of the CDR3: TGTGCCAGCAAACCAGATCACTATGGCTACACCTTC.